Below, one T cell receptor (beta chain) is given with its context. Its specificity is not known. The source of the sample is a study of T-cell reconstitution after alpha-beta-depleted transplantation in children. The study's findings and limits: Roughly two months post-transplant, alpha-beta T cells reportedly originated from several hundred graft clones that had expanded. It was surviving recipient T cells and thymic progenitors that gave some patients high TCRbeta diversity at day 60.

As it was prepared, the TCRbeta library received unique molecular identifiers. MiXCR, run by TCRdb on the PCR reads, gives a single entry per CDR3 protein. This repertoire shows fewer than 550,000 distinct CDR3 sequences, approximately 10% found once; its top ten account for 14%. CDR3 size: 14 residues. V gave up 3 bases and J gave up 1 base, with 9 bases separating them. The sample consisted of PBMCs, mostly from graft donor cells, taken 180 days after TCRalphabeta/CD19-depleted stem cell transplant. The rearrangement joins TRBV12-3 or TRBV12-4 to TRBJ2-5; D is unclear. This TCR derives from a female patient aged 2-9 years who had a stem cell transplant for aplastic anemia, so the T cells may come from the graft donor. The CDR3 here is CASSLYQLQETQYF. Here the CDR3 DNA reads TGTGCCAGCAGTTTGTACCAGCTCCAAGAGACCCAGTACTTC.